What follows are 20 T cell receptor beta chains derived from one specimen sequenced in a study of shared clonotypes between healthy human individuals. Assay used: immunoSEQ multiplex PCR; TCRdb lists only in-frame clones, some missing. In the table there are 2.3 million or so clones, just over 90% of which are singletons. The source material was naive CD4+ T cells from PBMCs. Subset denoted: CD45RA+ positively selected. The source of these receptors is a man aged 18 to 29 in good health. Some clones in this sample may be carry-over from other donors' samples.

The chain has TRBV6-1 and TRBJ2-7; TRBD1 matches at 7 bases. Trimming at V came to 11 bases and at J to 1 base, leaving 11 bases not matched to a gene. This CDR3 has 14 amino acids. The germline CDR1 and CDR2 sequences are MNHNS and SASEGT. The DNA for the CDR3 is TGTGCCTCCAGCCTAACGGGACAGTCCTACGAGCAGTACTTC. Translated, it gives CASSLTGQSYEQYF.

DNA of the CDR3: TGTGCCAGAAGCTTTCTGGCCATCGAACTGTATCAGCCCCAGCATTTT. It yields the protein CARSFLAIELYQPQHF. The V gene is TRBV5-3, the J gene TRBJ1-5, with D uncertain. TRBV5-3 is designated an ORF whose function remains uncertain. The CDR3 spans 16 residues. Trimming pared 2 bases from V and 5 bases from J, leaving 17 bases between.

The rearrangement links TRBV7-2 to TRBJ2-3, with 8 positions matching TRBD2. Germline values: CDR1 SGHTA, CDR2 FQGNSA. After removal of 6 bases from V and 5 bases from J, the junction contained 13 bases not matched to a gene. This CDR3 is built from 16 residues. The CDR3 loop is CASRPRLAGSGDTQYF. DNA of the CDR3: TGTGCCAGCAGACCCCGTTTAGCGGGATCGGGAGATACGCAGTATTTT.

V is TRBV9 and J is TRBJ2-1, with 11 bases fitting TRBD2. This CDR3 has 15 amino acids. V lost 3 bases, J lost 6 bases, and 5 bases stayed unmatched. Germline assignment: CDR1 SGDLS and CDR2 YYNGEE. The CDR3 bases are TGTGCCAGCAGCGGTAGCGGGAGGGGGATCAATGAGCAGTTCTTC. It yields the protein CASSGSGRGINEQFF.

In nucleotides, the CDR3 is TGCGCCAGCAGCCGCTACGGGACTAGCAGTACCGGGGAGCTGTTTTTT. Protein product: CASSRYGTSSTGELFF. The chain has TRBV4-1 and TRBJ2-2; 9 nucleotides line up with TRBD2. J gave up 5 bases and V 4 bases, and 8 bases lay outside the gene matches. The germline V gene has CDR1 MGHRA and CDR2 YSYEKL. The CDR3 has 16 amino acids.

The genes are TRBV2 and TRBJ2-3; D not resolved. Germline CDR1 reads SNHLY; CDR2 reads FYNNEI. This CDR3 is built from 12 residues. Trimming stripped 8 bases from V and 0 bases from J, with 6 bases between. The CDR3 DNA reads as TGTGCCAGCGCCAGGAGCACAGATACGCAGTATTTT. Translation gives CASARSTDTQYF.

The V gene is TRBV28, the J gene TRBJ1-2, with no clear D. The CDR3 consists of 13 residues. V was shortened by 5 bases and J by 4 bases, with 11 bases between the two germline ends. The germline CDR1 and CDR2 sequences are MDHEN and SYDVKM. The DNA for the CDR3 is TGTGCCAGCAGTAACGCGGGAACCTATGGCTACACCTTC. Its protein product is CASSNAGTYGYTF.

This rearrangement joins TRBV5-6 to TRBJ1-5; TRBD1 matches at 8 bases. Germline V gives CDR1 SGHDT, CDR2 YYEEEE. The length of the CDR3 is 15 residues. The ends lost 1 base at V and 5 bases at J; junction bases unmatched: 5. The CDR3 loop reads CASSLFWDRHQPQHF. CDR3 DNA: TGTGCCAGCAGCTTGTTTTGGGACAGGCATCAGCCCCAGCATTTT.

This clone was seen just once. The DNA for the CDR3 is TGTGCCAGCAGTGTGACAGGGGGCGGGGGTAACACTGAAGCTTTCTTT. This gives the protein CASSVTGGGGNTEAFF. This chain connects TRBV27 to TRBJ1-1, with TRBD1 matching 10 bases. This CDR3 has 16 residues. After removal of 5 bases from V and 2 bases from J, the junction contained 8 bases not matched to a gene. Germline lookup yields CDR1 MNHEY and CDR2 SMNVEV (reference sequence).

V gene TRBV6-5 combines with J gene TRBJ2-3; a weak D match, TRBD2 (6 bases). Trimming left V 9 bases short and J 4 bases short, with 11 bases between. The CDR3 is made up of 12 amino acids. Germline CDR1 MNHEY, CDR2 SVGAGI. CDR3 nucleotide sequence: TGTGCCAGTGGGACTCGCTCAGATACGCAGTATTTT. It codes for CASGTRSDTQYF.

The genes are TRBV4-2 and TRBJ1-6, with a tentative D call TRBD1 (5 bases). Germline V CDR1 and CDR2: LGHNA, YNFKEQ. Trimming took off 1 base at V and 10 bases at J, with 26 bases between the two ends. The CDR3 is 19 amino acids. CDR3 region: CASSQGPPSSVRAGSPLHF. The CDR3 DNA reads as TGTGCCAGCAGCCAAGGCCCCCCATCGTCGGTTCGAGCAGGGTCACCCCTCCACTTT.

The CDR3 coding sequence is TGTGCCAGCAGCCGCAACGCACGGAGATGGTCTGAAGCTTTCTTT. Its translation is CASSRNARRWSEAFF. The rearrangement links TRBV14 to TRBJ1-1; D unclear. Trimming left V 4 bases short and J 6 bases short, with 18 bases between. The CDR3 contains 15 residues. Germline assignment: CDR1 SGHDN and CDR2 FVKESK.

The chain combines TRBV6-5 with TRBJ2-7; 8 bases agree with TRBD2. The CDR3 contains 14 residues. The germline gives CDR1 MNHEY, CDR2 SVGAGI. V lost 5 bases and J lost 5; bases outside the gene matches: 8. As DNA, the CDR3 is TGTGCCAGCAGTACCATAGCGGGAACAGACGAGCAGTACTTC. Translating gives CASSTIAGTDEQYF.

CDR3 protein: CATSRGPVTYNEQFF. As DNA, the CDR3 is TGTGCCACCAGCAGAGGTCCGGTAACTTACAATGAGCAGTTCTTC. The chain combines TRBV15 with TRBJ2-1; D is unresolved. The CDR3 runs to 15 residues. Germline V gene sequence: CDR1 LNHNV, CDR2 YYDKDF (reference sequence). V lost 1 base and J lost 4, with 11 bases in between.

The chain employs TRBV28 and TRBJ2-7; D remains ambiguous. V lost 4 bases, J lost 6 bases, and 7 bases lay in between. The CDR3 spans 11 residues. Germline loops: CDR1 MDHEN, CDR2 SYDVKM. CDR3 coding DNA: TGTGCCAGCAGTTCATTCGCCGAGCAGTACTTC. Protein: CASSSFAEQYF.

The chain couples TRBV5-1 to TRBJ2-1; 13 bases align to TRBD2. Germline CDR1 and CDR2: SGHRS and YFSETQ. This CDR3 has 18 residues. Losses at the gene ends were 4 bases for V and 6 bases for J; bases not matched to a gene: 13. The CDR3 loop is CASSRGWTSGSGSNEQFF. CDR3 bases: TGCGCCAGCAGCCGGGGGTGGACTAGCGGGAGCGGGAGCAATGAGCAGTTCTTC.

The rearrangement uses TRBV7-2 and TRBJ2-2, with D perhaps assigned TRBD1 or TRBD2 (5 bases each). Germline V gene data show CDR1 as SGHTA and CDR2 as FQGNSA. The CDR3 runs 14 residues. V was trimmed by 3 bases and J by 8 bases, leaving 13 bases between them. In nucleotides, the CDR3 is TGTGCCAGCAGCTTCGCCGGGACGGGGGGGGAGCTGTTTTTT. Amino acids: CASSFAGTGGELFF. Filled out from reference TRBV7-2 and TRBJ2-2, the complete variable domain reads GAGVSQSPSNKVTEKGKDVELRCDPISGHTALYWYRQSLGQGLEFLIYFQGNSAPDKSGLPSDRFSAERTGGSVSTLTIQRTQQEDSAVYLCASSFAGTGGELFFGEGSRLTVL.

This rearrangement joins TRBV28 to TRBJ2-1, with 12 bases matching TRBD2. Germline lookup yields CDR1 MDHEN and CDR2 SYDVKM. With 5 bases clipped from V and 3 bases from J, the junction kept 5 bases outside the gene matches. This CDR3 has 16 residues. The CDR3 region is CASSLAGGGVYNEQFF. The CDR3 coding sequence is TGTGCCAGCAGTCTAGCGGGAGGGGGGGTCTACAATGAGCAGTTCTTC.

Here the CDR3 reads CASSLGLSVNEETQYF. Written as DNA, the CDR3 is TGCGCCAGCAGCTTGGGTCTCTCGGTGAACGAAGAGACCCAGTACTTC. The rearrangement uses TRBV5-1 and TRBJ2-5; D uncertain. There are 16 residues in the CDR3. V was cut by 0 bases and J by 3 bases, with 15 bases left in between. Germline lookup yields CDR1 SGHRS and CDR2 YFSETQ.

In the case of this clone: This sample includes further DNA sequences coding for the same CDR3. The chain employs TRBV5-1 and TRBJ2-7; D is unresolved. Trimming removed 3 bases from V and 0 bases from J, with 7 bases in between. CDR3 length equals 13 residues. Germline V gene lookup returns CDR1 SGHRS and CDR2 YFSETQ. The DNA of the CDR3 is TGCGCCAGCAGCTGGGATGGCTCCTACGAGCAGTACTTC. It translates to CASSWDGSYEQYF.